Below are 13 T cell receptor beta chains sequenced from a single sample in a study of response to subunit inactivated influenza vaccine. TCRdb re-analysed the RT-PCR reads in MiXCR, keeping a single row per CDR3 protein. The sample has more than 450,000 distinct CDR3 sequences, around 10% seen once. These same records also appear under a second study, on T cells expressing NK-cell markers. That work states: The authors made TCR beta cDNA libraries by 5'RACE template switching. This switching added a universal primer site and UMIs.

The sequences come from PBMCs from blood, collected on the day of vaccination. Source of these receptors: a man in his fifties or sixties who received an inactivated influenza vaccine.

This clonotype occurred a few times. The chain carries TRBV6-1 and TRBJ2-4; D might be TRBD1 or TRBD2, each matching 5 bases. V was shortened by 5 bases and J by 2 bases, with 16 bases between the two germline ends. This CDR3 region has 16 residues. The germline V gene has CDR1 MNHNS and CDR2 SASEGT. CDR3 residues: CASSPRGFGSKNIQYF. CDR3 DNA: TGTGCCAGCAGTCCGAGGGGTTTCGGGTCCAAAAACATTCAGTACTTC.

The table lists this clonotype with a few counts. The J gene is TRBJ2-3, the V gene TRBV20-1; 11 nucleotides align to TRBD2. Germline V lookup: CDR1 DFQATT, CDR2 SNEGSKA (reference sequence). The CDR3 has 16 amino acids. The junction had 11 bases not matched to a gene; V was cut back by 5 bases and J by 4 bases. The CDR3 DNA reads as TGCAGTGCTTGGGATCCCACTAGCGGGAGTGCAGATACGCAGTATTTT. Its translation: CSAWDPTSGSADTQYF.

The J gene is TRBJ2-7, the V gene TRBV28; 7 bases match TRBD2. The CDR3 runs to 14 residues. Germline-derived CDR1 and CDR2 are MDHEN and SYDVKM. V dropped 1 base and J dropped 5; count of bases not matched to a gene: 5. The CDR3 DNA follows: TGTGCCAGCAGTTTATCGGGGGGAGCCAACGAGCAGTACTTC. Its protein is CASSLSGGANEQYF.

This clonotype was detected only a few times. The chain joins TRBV28 to TRBJ2-7; tentative D call: TRBD2 (6 bases). Germline lookup yields CDR1 MDHEN and CDR2 SYDVKM. Trimming stripped 3 bases from V and 3 bases from J, with 15 bases between. The CDR3 is made up of 15 amino acids. The CDR3: CASSLGGAGFYEQYF. As DNA, the CDR3 is TGTGCCAGCAGTTTGGGGGGTGCGGGTTTCTACGAGCAGTACTTC.

This clonotype showed up just a few times. CDR3 sequence (DNA): TGTGCCAGCAGTTTGTGGCGCGAACATAGCAATCAGCCCCAGCATTTT. It yields the protein CASSLWREHSNQPQHF. V usage is TRBV28 and J usage is TRBJ1-5; unclear D gene. Trimming took 3 bases from V and 0 from J, leaving 12 bases between them. Germline lookup yields CDR1 MDHEN and CDR2 SYDVKM. The CDR3 loop spans 16 amino acids. The entire variable domain, with the rest obtained from reference TRBV28 and TRBJ1-5, is as follows: DVKVTQSSRYLVKRTGEKVFLECVQDMDHENMFWYRQDPGLGLRLIYFSYDVKMKEKGDIPEGYSVSREKKERFSLILESASTNQTSMYLCASSLWREHSNQPQHFGDGTRLSIL.

The chain carries TRBV3-1 and TRBJ2-7; D is unresolved. Trimming took 1 base from V and 4 from J, leaving 17 bases between them. Germline assignment: CDR1 LGHDT and CDR2 YNNKEL (reference sequence). The CDR3 contains 16 residues. The CDR3 DNA is TGTGCCAGCAGCCAAGCTCTGGTACTCAACTTTTACGAGCAGTACTTC. This sequence encodes CASSQALVLNFYEQYF.

This clonotype was counted a few times. The chain is built from TRBV4-2 and TRBJ1-5; TRBD1 might be the D (6 bases). This CDR3 is built from 16 residues. The V end was cut by 0 bases, the J end by 3 bases, with 12 bases between. The germline gives CDR1 LGHNA, CDR2 YNFKEQ. Here the CDR3 reads CASSQDLQGINQPQHF. CDR3 bases: TGTGCCAGCAGCCAAGATTTACAGGGTATCAATCAGCCCCAGCATTTT.

A few counts support this clonotype. The genes are TRBV28 and TRBJ1-2, with D unresolved. The CDR3 loop spans 15 amino acids. The V and J ends lost 5 bases and 0 bases respectively, with 13 bases between them. Per the germline V gene, CDR1 is MDHEN and CDR2 is SYDVKM. CDR3 in amino acids: CASSPFGLTNYGYTF. The DNA for the CDR3 is TGTGCCAGCAGTCCCTTCGGGCTCACTAACTATGGCTACACCTTC.

This clonotype occurred a few times. This chain links TRBV5-1 with TRBJ2-3; 14 bases match TRBD2. The CDR3 runs to 16 residues. Unmatched junction bases numbered 6, after V lost 7 bases and J lost 2 bases. The germline V gene has CDR1 SGHRS and CDR2 YFSETQ. The CDR3 DNA is TGCGCCAGCGGACTAGCGGGGGGTTCCCTCACAGATACGCAGTATTTT. It translates to CASGLAGGSLTDTQYF.

In its sample, this clonotype was seen a few times. CDR3 sequence: CASSLGFGLDYNEQFF. The CDR3 coding sequence is TGTGCCAGCAGCTTAGGATTTGGACTTGACTACAATGAGCAGTTCTTC. The rearrangement joins TRBV7-2 to TRBJ2-1; D might be TRBD2 (5 bases). V dropped 1 base and J dropped 3 bases, with 13 bases sitting between them. Germline CDR1 is SGHTA and CDR2 is FQGNSA. The CDR3 is 16 amino acids. Supplemented by reference TRBV7-2 and TRBJ2-1, the full variable domain reads GAGVSQSPSNKVTEKGKDVELRCDPISGHTALYWYRQSLGQGLEFLIYFQGNSAPDKSGLPSDRFSAERTGGSVSTLTIQRTQQEDSAVYLCASSLGFGLDYNEQFFGPGTRLTVL.

This clonotype was recorded a few times. CDR3 loop: CSAVAGESYNEQFF. CDR3 sequence (DNA): TGCAGTGCTGTCGCGGGAGAGTCCTACAATGAGCAGTTCTTC. The chain carries TRBV20-1 and TRBJ2-1; 7 bases match TRBD2. Germline trimming cut 5 bases from V and 1 base from J; bases unmatched to any gene: 5. CDR1 is DFQATT, CDR2 SNEGSKA, per germline (reference sequence). This CDR3 is built from 14 residues.

CDR3 residues: CASSTKYEQYF. The CDR3 bases are TGTGCCAGCAGTACGAAGTACGAGCAGTACTTC. The V and J genes are TRBV28 and TRBJ2-7; no definite D call. Germline CDR1 reads MDHEN; CDR2 reads SYDVKM. The V gene lost 5 bases and the J gene lost 4 bases, with 6 bases spanning the gap. This CDR3 has 11 residues. Looking up the rest from reference TRBV28 and TRBJ2-7 gives the full variable domain: DVKVTQSSRYLVKRTGEKVFLECVQDMDHENMFWYRQDPGLGLRLIYFSYDVKMKEKGDIPEGYSVSREKKERFSLILESASTNQTSMYLCASSTKYEQYFGPGTRLTVT.

The chain employs TRBV2 and TRBJ2-5; D gene unclear. CDR3 size: 13 residues. V was pared by 4 bases and J by 2 bases, with 8 bases between. In germline, CDR1 is SNHLY, CDR2 FYNNEI. Written as DNA, the CDR3 is TGTGCCAGCAGTGTCGCCAGACAAGAGACCCAGTACTTC. It is translated as CASSVARQETQYF.